Following are 28 T cell receptor beta chains from one sample sequenced in a study of blood T cell repertoires in COVID-19. Here immunoSEQ multiplex PCR was the method, and the copy in TCRdb shows in-frame clones only, minus some. The sample lists under 250,000 clones, more than 70% occurring once. The specimen was peripheral blood. Every receptor here comes from a man aged 40-50 years with active or convalescent COVID-19.

There are a few counts of this clone. The gene calls are TRBV7-9 and TRBJ2-2, with 8 bases matching TRBD1. V was clipped by 5 bases and J by 6 bases; unmatched bases: 5. Per the germline V gene, CDR1 is SEHNR and CDR2 is FQNEAQ (reference sequence). The CDR3 covers 14 residues. The CDR3 is CASSGWTGSGELFF. The CDR3, as DNA: TGTGCCAGCAGCGGTTGGACAGGGTCCGGGGAGCTGTTTTTT. The variable domain in full, completed from reference TRBV7-9 and TRBJ2-2, reads DTGVSQNPRHKITKRGQNVTFRCDPISEHNRLYWYRQTLGQGPEFLTYFQNEAQLEKSRLLSDRFSAERPKGSFSTLEIQRTEQGDSAMYLCASSGWTGSGELFFGEGSRLTVL.

The chain combines TRBV7-6 with TRBJ2-7, with TRBD1 matching 7 bases. The germline gives CDR1 SGHVS, CDR2 FNYEAQ. After removal of 1 base from V and 0 bases from J, the junction contained 9 bases not matched to a gene. There are 17 residues in the CDR3. CDR3 residues: CASSLEKQGPSSYEQYF. CDR3 coding DNA: TGTGCCAGCAGCTTAGAAAAACAGGGGCCGAGCTCCTACGAGCAGTACTTC. Supplemented by reference TRBV7-6 and TRBJ2-7, the full variable domain reads GAGVSQSPRYKVTKRGQDVALRCDPISGHVSLYWYRQALGQGPEFLTYFNYEAQQDKSGLPNDRFSAERPEGSISTLTIQRTEQRDSAMYRCASSLEKQGPSSYEQYFGPGTRLTVT.

This clone was counted a few times. J is TRBJ1-2 and V is TRBV19, with D perhaps TRBD1 (6 bases). With 5 bases removed from V and 6 bases from J, the gap between germline ends came to 10 bases. The CDR3 runs to 12 residues. Germline assignment: CDR1 LNHDA and CDR2 SQIVND (reference sequence). The CDR3 DNA reads TGTGCCAGTAGTGCAGGGGCGGATGGCTACACCTTC. It yields the protein CASSAGADGYTF.

The chain is built from TRBV19 and TRBJ2-7; weak D call: TRBD2 (5 bases). This CDR3 is built from 14 residues. V dropped 5 bases and J dropped 0 bases, with 11 bases sitting between them. CDR1 LNHDA and CDR2 SQIVND come from the germline V gene (reference sequence). CDR3 in amino acids: CASSSSEGSYEQYF. CDR3 DNA sequence: TGTGCCAGTAGTTCATCTGAGGGCTCCTACGAGCAGTACTTC.

The rearrangement links TRBV5-8 to TRBJ1-1, with unresolved D. Per germline, CDR1 SGHTS and CDR2 YDEGEE. Trimming cost V 4 bases and J 7 bases, with 11 bases left between them. The CDR3 has 12 amino acids. The CDR3 here is CASSLREGEAFF. CDR3 DNA: TGTGCCAGCAGCCTAAGAGAGGGTGAAGCTTTCTTT.

The V call is TRBV24-1, the J call TRBJ1-2; a possible D gene is TRBD1 (5 bases). Germline CDR1 is KGHDR and CDR2 is SFDVKD. Deletions cut 7 bases from V and 6 bases from J, with 11 bases between. The CDR3 length is 12 residues. The CDR3: CATRGSGDGYTF. The CDR3 DNA sequence: TGTGCCACCAGGGGGTCGGGGGATGGCTACACCTTC.

There are a few counts of this clone. The chain couples TRBV25-1 to TRBJ1-6, with D possibly matching TRBD1 (5 bases). V was trimmed by 1 base and J by 9 bases, leaving 13 bases between them. This CDR3 is built from 15 residues. Germline assignment: CDR1 MGHDK and CDR2 SYGVNS. CDR3 bases: TGTGCCAGCAGTGAATGGGGCGGGGAGGGTTCACCCCTCCACTTT. Translating gives CASSEWGGEGSPLHF.

The chain couples TRBV5-1 to TRBJ1-5; the match to TRBD1 covers 7 bases. The CDR3 spans 14 residues. Germline CDR1 is SGHRS and CDR2 is YFSETQ. J lost 5 bases, V lost 1 base, and 3 bases had no gene match. CDR3 nucleotide sequence: TGCGCCAGCAGCTTGTCCGGGACAGATCAGCCCCAGCATTTT. Protein product: CASSLSGTDQPQHF. Looking up the rest from reference TRBV5-1 and TRBJ1-5 gives the full variable domain: KAGVTQTPRYLIKTRGQQVTLSCSPISGHRSVSWYQQTPGQGLQFLFEYFSETQRNKGNFPGRFSGRQFSNSRSEMNVSTLELGDSALYLCASSLSGTDQPQHFGDGTRLSIL.

This clone was found a few times. This chain uses TRBV3-1 (or the pseudogene TRBV3-2) with TRBJ1-6, with a possible D match to TRBD1 (5 bases). The V and J ends lost 0 bases and 3 bases respectively, with 9 bases between them. The CDR3 has 16 residues. Germline V lookup: CDR1 LGHDT, CDR2 YNNKEL (reference sequence). The CDR3 region has the DNA TGTGCCAGCAGCCAAGAATCCGGGGGCTATAATTCACCCCTCCACTTT. Translation gives CASSQESGGYNSPLHF.

The rearrangement links TRBV29-1 to TRBJ2-1; D gene uncertain. This CDR3 comprises 11 residues. Between the trimmed V and J ends, which lost 4 bases and 6 bases, there was a span of 7 bases. CDR1 and CDR2 (germline): SQVTM, ANQGSEA. This CDR3 is CSVVRPNEQFF. The CDR3 region has the DNA TGCAGCGTTGTCAGGCCCAATGAGCAGTTCTTC.

This clone was picked up a small number of times. The sample contains more than one DNA sequence encoding this CDR3. The chain joins TRBV29-1 to TRBJ1-5; tentative D call: TRBD1 (5 bases). CDR1 is SQVTM and CDR2 is ANQGSEA in the germline V gene. The ends were cut back, 4 bases at V and 2 bases at J, with 6 bases in the middle. The CDR3 contains 12 residues. The CDR3 DNA follows: TGCAGCGTTGGGGGGGGCAATCAGCCCCAGCATTTT. Protein product: CSVGGGNQPQHF.

V usage is TRBV24-1 and J usage is TRBJ1-2, with D perhaps TRBD1 (5 bases). The CDR3 contains 14 residues. Germline CDR1 and CDR2: KGHDR and SFDVKD. Trimming left V 4 bases short and J 5 bases short, with 13 bases between. The CDR3 DNA reads as TGTGCCACCAGTGACCCTGGGGGGAGTTATGGCTACACCTTC. It codes for CATSDPGGSYGYTF.

V and J are TRBV5-6 and TRBJ2-3; 10 bases map to TRBD2. The V and J ends lost 2 bases and 1 base, in that order; junction bases with no gene match: 1. CDR1 is SGHDT, CDR2 YYEEEE, per germline. This CDR3 has 15 residues. The CDR3 DNA sequence: TGTGCCAGCAGCTTAGCGGGAGGGGGCACAGATACGCAGTATTTT. This codes for CASSLAGGGTDTQYF.

The sample holds a few counts of this clone. The gene calls are TRBV11-3 and TRBJ1-1; 7 bases are a match to TRBD1. The germline V gene encodes CDR1 SGHNT and CDR2 YENEEA. The CDR3 length is 11 residues. V shed 4 bases, J shed 10 bases, and the junction held 3 bases outside the gene matches. CDR3 protein: CASSSHRGAFF. Here the CDR3 DNA reads TGTGCCAGCAGCTCTCACAGGGGAGCTTTCTTT.

The chain recombines TRBV7-8 with TRBJ2-7; no firm D call. CDR1 and CDR2 from the germline V gene are SGHVS and FQNEAQ. The CDR3 length is 11 residues. The germline V and J ends were trimmed by 5 bases and 7 bases, with 9 bases remaining between them. For the CDR3, the DNA is TGTGCCAGCAGCGGGCGTCGAGAGCAGTACTTC. This sequence encodes CASSGRREQYF.

The chain carries TRBV27 and TRBJ1-5; a possible D gene is TRBD1 (5 bases). The V and J ends lost 3 bases and 7 bases respectively, with 13 bases between them. This CDR3 is 14 amino acids long. The germline gives CDR1 MNHEY, CDR2 SMNVEV (reference sequence). The CDR3 nucleotides are TGTGCCAGCAGTTTCTCTGGGGCTAAACAGCCCCAGCATTTT. Its translation is CASSFSGAKQPQHF.

The chain is built from TRBV6-2 or TRBV6-3 and TRBJ2-1; a possible D gene is TRBD2 (7 bases). V was cut by 0 bases and J by 9 bases, with 15 bases left in between. Germline-derived CDR1 and CDR2 are MNHEY and SVGEGT. The CDR3 length is 15 residues. Here the CDR3 DNA reads TGTGCCAGCAGTTACTCGGGGGGGGCCCGCGGTGAGCAGTTCTTC. This codes for CASSYSGGARGEQFF.

J is TRBJ1-1 and V is TRBV5-1, with D tentatively TRBD1 (5 bases). With 4 bases removed from V and 4 bases from J, the gap between germline ends came to 14 bases. CDR3 length: 14 amino acids. Looked up from germline, CDR1 is SGHRS and CDR2 is YFSETQ. This CDR3 is CASSRAAGGTEAFF. DNA for the CDR3: TGCGCCAGCAGCCGGGCCGCGGGGGGCACTGAAGCTTTCTTT. Combining the CDR3 with reference TRBV5-1 and TRBJ1-1 gives the whole variable domain KAGVTQTPRYLIKTRGQQVTLSCSPISGHRSVSWYQQTPGQGLQFLFEYFSETQRNKGNFPGRFSGRQFSNSRSEMNVSTLELGDSALYLCASSRAAGGTEAFFGQGTRLTVV.

The rearrangement joins TRBV6-1 to TRBJ2-5, with 8 bases lining up with TRBD1. Per the germline V gene, CDR1 is MNHNS and CDR2 is SASEGT. V lost 3 bases and J lost 1; bases outside the gene matches: 4. This CDR3 contains 15 residues. In DNA form, the CDR3 reads TGTGCCAGCAGTGACCAGACAGGGGCCCAAGAGACCCAGTACTTC. Translating gives CASSDQTGAQETQYF.

Note on this clone: In the same sample, other DNA sequences code for this CDR3. J is TRBJ2-7 and V is TRBV7-2; 10 bases align to TRBD2. Germline trimming cut 3 bases from V and 4 bases from J; bases unmatched to any gene: 3. Germline values: CDR1 SGHTA, CDR2 FQGNSA. The CDR3 is made up of 14 amino acids. As DNA, the CDR3 is TGTGCCAGCAGCTTGCTAGCGGGGGCGTACGAGCAGTACTTC. Translated, it gives CASSLLAGAYEQYF. Complete variable domain (other parts from reference TRBV7-2 and TRBJ2-7): GAGVSQSPSNKVTEKGKDVELRCDPISGHTALYWYRQSLGQGLEFLIYFQGNSAPDKSGLPSDRFSAERTGGSVSTLTIQRTQQEDSAVYLCASSLLAGAYEQYFGPGTRLTVT.

A single count supports this clone. The V and J genes are TRBV4-3 and TRBJ1-4; 8 bases map to TRBD1. The germline V gene has CDR1 LGHNA and CDR2 YSLEER. The CDR3 runs to 19 residues. Trimming at V came to 3 bases and at J to 6 bases, leaving 18 bases not matched to a gene. In nucleotides, the CDR3 is TGCGCCAGCAGCCAGAGGACAGGGAGTACCCAAAGGGTACATGAAAAACTGTTTTTT. The encoded protein is CASSQRTGSTQRVHEKLFF.

V is TRBV7-2 and J is TRBJ2-3; 9 bases align to TRBD1. CDR3 size: 15 residues. Trimming removed 5 bases from V and 2 bases from J; junction bases left unmatched: 5. The germline V gene has CDR1 SGHTA and CDR2 FQGNSA. The CDR3 sequence: CASSPGQGLTDTQYF. CDR3 nucleotides: TGTGCCAGCAGCCCGGGACAGGGACTCACAGATACGCAGTATTTT.

This chain connects TRBV29-1 to TRBJ2-1; TRBD1 is a possible D gene (6 bases). Germline V lookup: CDR1 SQVTM, CDR2 ANQGSEA. This CDR3 comprises 11 residues. CDR3: CSEQGASEQFF. As DNA, the CDR3 is TGCAGTGAACAGGGTGCTTCTGAGCAGTTCTTC.

The V gene is TRBV19, the J gene TRBJ2-7, with D hard to call. Trimming took 3 bases from V and 0 from J, leaving 12 bases between them. The CDR3 consists of 15 residues. The germline gives CDR1 LNHDA, CDR2 SQIVND (reference sequence). For the CDR3, the DNA is TGTGCCAGTAGTATTGGTCGTAAGAGCTCCTACGAGCAGTACTTC. This translates into CASSIGRKSSYEQYF.

V gene TRBV10-3 combines with J gene TRBJ2-7; no definite D call. Trimming took 4 bases from V and 4 from J, leaving 8 bases between them. The CDR3 loop spans 12 amino acids. Germline CDR1 and CDR2: ENHRY and SYGVKD. This CDR3 reads CAISADSYEQYF. CDR3 in DNA: TGTGCCATCAGTGCAGACTCGTACGAGCAGTACTTC.

The rearrangement joins TRBV7-2 to TRBJ2-7; 13 bases line up with TRBD2. The CDR3 consists of 16 residues. V lost 5 bases and J lost 6; bases outside the gene matches: 10. The germline gives CDR1 SGHTA, CDR2 FQGNSA. The CDR3 reads CASSQFTSGRASEQYF. DNA of the CDR3: TGTGCCAGCAGCCAATTTACTAGCGGGAGGGCCTCCGAGCAGTACTTC.

This rearrangement joins TRBV5-1 to TRBJ1-1; D is undetermined. Germline V CDR1 and CDR2: SGHRS, YFSETQ. The CDR3 runs 15 residues. V was shortened by 0 bases and J by 1 base, with 10 bases between the two germline ends. CDR3 protein: CASSLAAGKNTEAFF. In DNA form, the CDR3 reads TGCGCCAGCAGCTTGGCGGCGGGGAAGAACACTGAAGCTTTCTTT. The variable domain in full, completed from reference TRBV5-1 and TRBJ1-1, reads KAGVTQTPRYLIKTRGQQVTLSCSPISGHRSVSWYQQTPGQGLQFLFEYFSETQRNKGNFPGRFSGRQFSNSRSEMNVSTLELGDSALYLCASSLAAGKNTEAFFGQGTRLTVV.

V gene TRBV5-4 combines with J gene TRBJ1-1; weak D call: TRBD1 (5 bases). The CDR3 spans 16 residues. The germline gives CDR1 SGHNT, CDR2 YYREEE (reference sequence). V shed 4 bases and J shed 5 bases, with 21 bases lying between them. The CDR3 loop reads CASSGGWDFGKTEAFF. CDR3 coding DNA: TGTGCCAGCAGCGGTGGTTGGGACTTTGGCAAGACTGAAGCTTTCTTT.